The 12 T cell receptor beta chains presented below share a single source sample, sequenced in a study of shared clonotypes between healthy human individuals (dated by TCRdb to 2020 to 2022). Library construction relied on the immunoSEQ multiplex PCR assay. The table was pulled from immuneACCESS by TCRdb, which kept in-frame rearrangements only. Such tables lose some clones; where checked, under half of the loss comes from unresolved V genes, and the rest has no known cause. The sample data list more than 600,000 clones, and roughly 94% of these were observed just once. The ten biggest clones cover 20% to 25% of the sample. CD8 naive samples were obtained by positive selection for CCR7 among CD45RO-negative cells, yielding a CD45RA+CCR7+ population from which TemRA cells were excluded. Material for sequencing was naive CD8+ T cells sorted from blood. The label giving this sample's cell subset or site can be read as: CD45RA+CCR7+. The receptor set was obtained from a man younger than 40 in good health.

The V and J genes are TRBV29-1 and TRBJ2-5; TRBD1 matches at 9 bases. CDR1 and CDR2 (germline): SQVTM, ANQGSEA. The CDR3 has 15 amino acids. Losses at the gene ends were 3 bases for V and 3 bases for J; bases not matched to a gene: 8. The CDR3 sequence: CSVDGSRTGEETQYF. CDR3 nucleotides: TGCAGCGTTGATGGTAGTAGGACAGGGGAAGAGACCCAGTACTTC.

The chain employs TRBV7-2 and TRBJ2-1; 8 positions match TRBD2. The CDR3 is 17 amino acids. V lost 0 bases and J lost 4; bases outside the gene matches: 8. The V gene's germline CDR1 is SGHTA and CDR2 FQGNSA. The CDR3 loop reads CASSLAPLAGYYNEQFF. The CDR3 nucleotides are TGTGCCAGCAGCTTAGCGCCGCTAGCGGGCTATTACAATGAGCAGTTCTTC.

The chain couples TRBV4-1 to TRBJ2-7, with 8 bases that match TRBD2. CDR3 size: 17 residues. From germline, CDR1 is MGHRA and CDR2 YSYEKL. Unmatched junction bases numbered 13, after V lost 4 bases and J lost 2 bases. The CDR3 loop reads CASSPTPGTRVTYEQYF. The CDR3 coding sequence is TGCGCCAGCAGCCCAACCCCCGGGACTAGGGTAACCTACGAGCAGTACTTC.

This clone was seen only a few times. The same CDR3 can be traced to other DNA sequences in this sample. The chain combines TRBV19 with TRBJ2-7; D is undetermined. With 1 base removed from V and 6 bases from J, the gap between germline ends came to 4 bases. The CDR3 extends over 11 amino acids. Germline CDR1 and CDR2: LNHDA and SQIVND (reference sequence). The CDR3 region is CASSIGGEQYF. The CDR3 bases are TGTGCCAGTAGTATAGGTGGCGAGCAGTACTTC.

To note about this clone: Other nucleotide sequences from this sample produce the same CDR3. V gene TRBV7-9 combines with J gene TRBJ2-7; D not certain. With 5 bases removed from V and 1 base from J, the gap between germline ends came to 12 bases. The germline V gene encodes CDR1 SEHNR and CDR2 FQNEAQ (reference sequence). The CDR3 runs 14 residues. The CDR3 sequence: CASSPRTGSYEQYF. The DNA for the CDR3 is TGTGCCAGCAGCCCCCGGACGGGTTCCTACGAGCAGTACTTC.

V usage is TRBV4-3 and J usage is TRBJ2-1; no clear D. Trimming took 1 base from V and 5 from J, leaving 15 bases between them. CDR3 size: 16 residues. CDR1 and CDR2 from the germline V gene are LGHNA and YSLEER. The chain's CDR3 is CASSQATTYPNNEQFF. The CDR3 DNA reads TGCGCCAGCAGCCAAGCGACAACCTACCCGAACAATGAGCAGTTCTTC.

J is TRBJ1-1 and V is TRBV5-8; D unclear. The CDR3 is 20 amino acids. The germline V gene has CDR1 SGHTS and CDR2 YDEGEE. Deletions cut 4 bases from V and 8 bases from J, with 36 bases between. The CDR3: CASSLPHSRTSNVRNVEAFF. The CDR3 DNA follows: TGTGCCAGCAGCCTGCCCCATTCTCGGACCTCAAATGTCCGGAACGTGGAAGCTTTCTTT.

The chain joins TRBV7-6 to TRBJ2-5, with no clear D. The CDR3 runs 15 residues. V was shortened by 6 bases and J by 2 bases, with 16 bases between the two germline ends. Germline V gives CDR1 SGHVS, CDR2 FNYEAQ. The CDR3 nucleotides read TGTGCCAGCAGGCCTACCGAGGAGAAACAAGAGACCCAGTACTTC. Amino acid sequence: CASRPTEEKQETQYF.

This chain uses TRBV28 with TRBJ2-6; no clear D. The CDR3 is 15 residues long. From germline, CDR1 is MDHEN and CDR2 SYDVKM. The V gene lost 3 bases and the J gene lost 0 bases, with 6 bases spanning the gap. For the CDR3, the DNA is TGTGCCAGCAGTTTCGCTAGCTCTGGGGCCAACGTCCTGACTTTC. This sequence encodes CASSFASSGANVLTF. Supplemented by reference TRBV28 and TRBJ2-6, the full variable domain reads DVKVTQSSRYLVKRTGEKVFLECVQDMDHENMFWYRQDPGLGLRLIYFSYDVKMKEKGDIPEGYSVSREKKERFSLILESASTNQTSMYLCASSFASSGANVLTFGAGSRLTVL.

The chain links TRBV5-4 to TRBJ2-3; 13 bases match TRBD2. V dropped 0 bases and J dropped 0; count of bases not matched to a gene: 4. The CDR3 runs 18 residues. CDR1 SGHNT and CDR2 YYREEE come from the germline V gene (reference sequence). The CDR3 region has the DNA TGTGCCAGCAGCTTGGGGACTAGCGGGGGCGGGAGCACAGATACGCAGTATTTT. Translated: CASSLGTSGGGSTDTQYF.

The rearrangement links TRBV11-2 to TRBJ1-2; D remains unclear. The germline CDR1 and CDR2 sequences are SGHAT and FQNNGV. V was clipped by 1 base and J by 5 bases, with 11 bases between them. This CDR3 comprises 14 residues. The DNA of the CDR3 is TGTGCCAGCAGCTTAGGACACCTCGATTATGGCTACACCTTC. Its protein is CASSLGHLDYGYTF.

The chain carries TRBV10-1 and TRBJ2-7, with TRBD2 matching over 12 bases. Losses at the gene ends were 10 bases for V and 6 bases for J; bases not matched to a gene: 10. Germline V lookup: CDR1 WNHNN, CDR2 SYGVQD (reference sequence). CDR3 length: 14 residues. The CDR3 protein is CAIAPRLAGVEQYF. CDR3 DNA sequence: TGCGCCATCGCCCCCAGACTAGCGGGAGTCGAGCAGTACTTC.